A single sample gave rise to the 30 T cell receptor beta chains below, sequenced in a study of vaccination and CD4 T cells after COVID-19. These TCRs' antigens remain unknown. The study sequenced cultured CD4+ T cell DNA using the Oncomine TCR Beta short-read assay. One entry per CDR3 protein, called by TCRdb with MiXCR from the PCR reads. The table lists about 11,000 distinct CDR3 sequences, 40% to 45% of them singletons. As for treatment: approximately 9-day PBMC culture with coronavirus spike peptide pools or control peptides (ViraFEST assay). The sequencing input was CD4+ T cells from blood, cultured in vitro. The receptors derive from a human donor who had recovered from COVID-19.

This clonotype was seen only a few times. This chain links TRBV5-6 with TRBJ1-1; D is possibly TRBD1 (5 bases). V gave up 2 bases and J gave up 3 bases, with 11 bases separating them. Germline CDR1 is SGHDT and CDR2 is YYEEEE. The CDR3 sequence is 14 residues long. CDR3 sequence reads: CASSLRGRYTEAFF. The CDR3 DNA sequence: TGTGCCAGCAGCTTAAGGGGCCGATACACTGAAGCTTTCTTT.

The chain couples TRBV7-2 to TRBJ2-3, with 8 bases fitting TRBD2. The junction had 3 bases not matched to a gene; V was cut back by 2 bases and J by 2 bases. The germline V gene has CDR1 SGHTA and CDR2 FQGNSA. The CDR3 runs to 15 residues. The CDR3 reads CASSLLGGVTDTQYF. The DNA for the CDR3 is TGTGCCAGCAGCTTACTCGGGGGGGTCACAGATACGCAGTATTTT.

The rearrangement links TRBV20-1 to TRBJ2-3, with D tentatively TRBD2 (6 bases). The CDR3 is 12 residues long. Per the germline V gene, CDR1 is DFQATT and CDR2 is SNEGSKA (reference sequence). V was trimmed by 4 bases and J by 6 bases, leaving 11 bases between them. The CDR3 loop is CSAIAERDTQYF. Written as DNA, the CDR3 is TGCAGTGCTATAGCGGAGAGGGATACGCAGTATTTT.

For the CDR3, the DNA is TGCAGTGCTAGCCAAACGTCCGGGGAGAAGACCCAGTACTTC. It translates to CSASQTSGEKTQYF. The chain uses TRBV20-1 and TRBJ2-5; weak D call: TRBD2 (5 bases). The CDR3 has 14 residues. Trimming took 3 bases from V and 6 from J, leaving 17 bases between them. CDR1 is DFQATT and CDR2 is SNEGSKA in the germline V gene (reference sequence).

The V and J genes are TRBV6-1 and TRBJ1-5; the match to TRBD1 covers 8 bases. Germline CDR1 reads MNHNS; CDR2 reads SASEGT. The length of the CDR3 is 13 residues. Trimming removed 7 bases from V and 3 bases from J; junction bases left unmatched: 2. CDR3 region: CASNRGNNQPQHF. The CDR3 bases are TGTGCCAGCAACAGGGGGAACAATCAGCCCCAGCATTTT.

Judged by abundance, this clonotype is medium-sized. The chain combines TRBV19 with TRBJ2-2, with TRBD1 identical over 8 bases. After removal of 8 bases from V and 4 bases from J, the junction contained 3 bases not matched to a gene. The CDR3 is 13 residues long. Germline lookup yields CDR1 LNHDA and CDR2 SQIVND (reference sequence). For the CDR3, the DNA is TGTGCCAGTCGGGACAGGCCCACCGGGGAGCTGTTTTTT. This gives the protein CASRDRPTGELFF. The full variable domain, rest sourced from reference TRBV19 and TRBJ2-2, is DGGITQSPKYLFRKEGQNVTLSCEQNLNHDAMYWYRQDPGQGLRLIYYSQIVNDFQKGDIAEGYSVSREKKESFPLTVTSAQKNPTAFYLCASRDRPTGELFFGEGSRLTVL.

This clonotype was counted a single time. Written as DNA, the CDR3 is TGCAGTGCTAGGGGGACTAGCGGGAATCTGGAAGGCCCGTTCTTC. Translated, it gives CSARGTSGNLEGPFF. J is TRBJ2-1 and V is TRBV20-1; 13 nucleotides line up with TRBD2. The CDR3 runs to 15 residues. Trimming cost V 3 bases and J 15 bases; bases outside gene matches: 14. Germline values: CDR1 DFQATT, CDR2 SNEGSKA (reference sequence).

J is TRBJ2-7 and V is TRBV6-1; D is unclear. Germline assignment: CDR1 MNHNS and CDR2 SASEGT. The CDR3 extends over 12 amino acids. V was shortened by 6 bases and J by 2 bases, with 8 bases between the two germline ends. CDR3 amino acids: CASRGTTYEQYF. In DNA, the CDR3 is TGTGCCAGCAGGGGTACGACCTACGAGCAGTACTTC.

This clonotype was counted a few times. In DNA form, the CDR3 reads TGTGCCAGCAACATCAAGGGGACTAGTGTAAAGTCTGAGCAGTTCTTC. This gives the protein CASNIKGTSVKSEQFF. V and J are TRBV7-2 and TRBJ2-1; 8 bases match TRBD2. Trimming took 7 bases from V and 9 from J; bases not matched to a gene: 17. This CDR3 contains 16 residues. Germline CDR1 and CDR2: SGHTA and FQGNSA.

The chain recombines TRBV20-1 with TRBJ2-3; tentatively, D is TRBD1 or TRBD2 (5 bases each). Germline CDR1 is DFQATT and CDR2 is SNEGSKA (reference sequence). V lost 0 bases to trimming and J lost 2 bases, with 9 bases between them. CDR3 length equals 14 residues. CDR3 protein: CSARDIGTTDTQYF. CDR3 DNA: TGCAGTGCTAGAGATATCGGGACCACAGATACGCAGTATTTT.

The V gene is TRBV30, the J gene TRBJ1-2; TRBD1 agrees at 8 bases. CDR1 and CDR2 (germline): GTSNPN, SVGIG (reference sequence). V lost 3 bases to trimming and J lost 7 bases; unmatched junction nucleotides: 7. This CDR3 spans 13 amino acids. DNA of the CDR3: TGTGCCTGGAGCCCGGACAGGGCGCTTGGCTACACCTTC. Translating it yields CAWSPDRALGYTF.

The J gene is TRBJ1-2, the V gene TRBV7-8; no clear D gene. CDR1 and CDR2 from the germline V gene are SGHVS and FQNEAQ. The CDR3 loop spans 16 amino acids. V was cut by 1 base and J by 4 bases, with 16 bases left in between. For the CDR3, the DNA is TGTGCCAGCAGCTTAGGTTCGAGTGGAGGGTCCTATGGCTACACCTTC. Protein: CASSLGSSGGSYGYTF.

This clonotype was seen more than once but under ten times. V usage is TRBV6-1 and J usage is TRBJ2-7; 11 bases fit TRBD1. Losses at the gene ends were 8 bases for V and 4 bases for J; bases not matched to a gene: 4. The CDR3 extends over 13 amino acids. CDR1 and CDR2 from the germline V gene are MNHNS and SASEGT. The CDR3 reads CASLRDRGYEQYF. DNA for the CDR3: TGTGCCAGCCTCCGGGACAGGGGGTACGAGCAGTACTTC.

This clonotype came up a few times. The chain carries TRBV4-3 and TRBJ1-2; D remains ambiguous. The CDR3 is made up of 14 amino acids. Trimming pared 1 base from V and 1 base from J, leaving 7 bases between. The V gene's germline CDR1 is LGHNA and CDR2 YSLEER. This chain's CDR3 is CASSQGRDNYGYTF. The CDR3 bases are TGCGCCAGCAGCCAAGGCAGAGATAACTATGGCTACACCTTC.

This clonotype has more than one count but fewer than ten. The rearrangement uses TRBV7-3 and TRBJ2-5, with 12 bases fitting TRBD2. The junction had 12 bases not matched to a gene; V was cut back by 5 bases and J by 5 bases. From germline, CDR1 is SGHTA and CDR2 FQGTGA. The CDR3 runs 17 residues. DNA of the CDR3: TGTGCCAGCAGCGCGTTACCGGGACTAGCGGGCGTGGAGACCCAGTACTTC. Translated, it gives CASSALPGLAGVETQYF.

This clonotype is categorized as large. The chain is built from TRBV30 and TRBJ1-1; D gene unclear. This CDR3 has 14 residues. Deletions cut 4 bases from V and 5 bases from J, with 17 bases between. The germline V gene has CDR1 GTSNPN and CDR2 SVGIG (reference sequence). CDR3 coding DNA: TGTGCCTGGATCGAGGTGGGAACGAAGACTGAAGCTTTCTTT. Amino acid sequence: CAWIEVGTKTEAFF.

This clonotype showed up just a few times. V is TRBV30 and J is TRBJ1-5; TRBD1 is a possible D gene (6 bases). V lost 3 bases to trimming and J lost 4 bases, with 13 bases between them. This CDR3 has 14 residues. Germline V gene lookup returns CDR1 GTSNPN and CDR2 SVGIG (reference sequence). CDR3 sequence: CAWSRDIKNQPQHF. Written as DNA, the CDR3 is TGTGCCTGGAGCCGGGACATTAAGAATCAGCCCCAGCATTTT.

By proportion, this clonotype is medium-sized (0.01 to 0.1%). V and J are TRBV27 and TRBJ1-6; possibly TRBD1 for D (5 bases). Germline loops: CDR1 MNHEY, CDR2 SMNVEV (reference sequence). V lost 7 bases and J 7 bases, leaving 8 bases between the germline ends. The CDR3 runs to 12 residues. This CDR3 is CASTGGNSPLHF. The CDR3, as DNA: TGTGCCAGCACGGGGGGGAATTCACCCCTCCACTTT.

V and J are TRBV6-1 and TRBJ1-2, with 7 bases matching TRBD1. The V and J ends lost 6 bases and 6 bases, in that order; junction bases with no gene match: 13. The CDR3 contains 15 residues. Germline loops: CDR1 MNHNS, CDR2 SASEGT. CDR3 loop: CASSPLGDRDNGYTF. The CDR3 DNA reads TGTGCCAGCAGCCCCCTTGGGGACAGAGACAATGGCTACACCTTC.

J is TRBJ1-2 and V is TRBV7-9, with D possibly matching TRBD1 (6 bases). V was trimmed by 0 bases and J by 8 bases, leaving 13 bases between them. This CDR3 contains 14 residues. The germline V gene has CDR1 SEHNR and CDR2 FQNEAQ (reference sequence). Here the CDR3 reads CASSLAPGTTGYTF. CDR3 nucleotide sequence: TGTGCCAGCAGCTTAGCCCCCGGGACAACCGGCTACACCTTC.

A single count supports this clonotype. The chain recombines TRBV11-3 with TRBJ2-1, with TRBD1 matching over 9 bases. V dropped 2 bases and J dropped 3; count of bases not matched to a gene: 5. Germline assignment: CDR1 SGHNT and CDR2 YENEEA. The CDR3 contains 16 residues. The CDR3 is CASSLSGTGYYNEQFF. In nucleotides, the CDR3 is TGTGCCAGCAGCTTATCAGGGACAGGGTACTACAATGAGCAGTTCTTC.

This clonotype was counted between two and nine times. The chain carries TRBV10-2 and TRBJ1-1, with D perhaps matching TRBD1 (6 bases). This CDR3 has 14 amino acids. Trimming took 6 bases from V and 2 from J, leaving 13 bases between them. The germline V gene encodes CDR1 WSHSY and CDR2 SAAADI. The CDR3 sequence is CASREDSFNTEAFF. CDR3 coding DNA: TGCGCCAGCAGGGAGGACAGCTTCAACACTGAAGCTTTCTTT.

Note on this clonotype: A much larger clone differs from this one at a single base, so this may be a read error. V gene TRBV14 combines with J gene TRBJ2-5; TRBD1 or TRBD2 may be the D gene (5 bases each). CDR3 length equals 14 residues. V shed 3 bases and J shed 5 bases, with 13 bases lying between them. The germline CDR1 and CDR2 sequences are SGHDN and FVKESK. The CDR3 is CASSHLGTEETQYF. CDR3 coding DNA: TGTGCCAGCAGCCATTTAGGGACCGAGGAGACCCAGTACTTC.

The CDR3 is CASSRPDKGNTF. The CDR3 DNA is TGTGCCAGCAGCCGTCCGGACAAAGGGAACACCTTC. The gene calls are TRBV7-4 and TRBJ1-2, with D maybe TRBD1 (5 bases). V lost 5 bases and J 12 bases, leaving 16 bases between the germline ends. This CDR3 is 12 amino acids long. The V gene's germline CDR1 is SGHVT and CDR2 SQSDAQ.

CDR3 bases: TGTGCCAGCAGCGTAGGCGGGGGCAAGGATTCACCCCTCCACTTT. This encodes CASSVGGGKDSPLHF. The genes are TRBV9 and TRBJ1-6; D possibly corresponds to TRBD1 (6 bases). CDR3 length: 15 amino acids. Deletions cut 0 bases from V and 8 bases from J, with 12 bases between. Per the germline V gene, CDR1 is SGDLS and CDR2 is YYNGEE.

Worth noting for this clonotype: An end of the junction differs from the germline gene, which may be a read error. The chain employs TRBV15 and TRBJ2-4; a weak D match, TRBD2 (6 bases). This CDR3 region has 16 residues. Looked up from germline, CDR1 is LNHNV and CDR2 is YYDKDF (reference sequence). Written as DNA, the CDR3 is TGTGCCACCAGCGGAGATCAAGGAGGGGACAAAAACATTCAGTACTTC. It encodes CATSGDQGGDKNIQYF.

This chain connects TRBV6-5 to TRBJ2-2; 7 nucleotides match TRBD1. The ends lost 1 base at V and 6 bases at J; junction bases unmatched: 8. This CDR3 comprises 16 residues. The germline CDR1 and CDR2 sequences are MNHEY and SVGAGI. The CDR3 loop reads CASSYFLTGRPGELFF. CDR3 nucleotides: TGTGCCAGCAGTTACTTTCTGACAGGGCGACCCGGGGAGCTGTTTTTT.

This clonotype was counted a few times. The chain is built from TRBV30 and TRBJ1-2; 9 nucleotides agree with TRBD1. Germline loops: CDR1 GTSNPN, CDR2 SVGIG (reference sequence). Unmatched junction bases numbered 5, after V lost 2 bases and J lost 4 bases. The length of the CDR3 is 14 residues. This CDR3 reads CAWSLMDRGYGYTF. The CDR3 DNA reads as TGTGCCTGGAGTTTAATGGACAGGGGCTATGGCTACACCTTC.

The chain combines TRBV19 with TRBJ1-2; TRBD1 agrees at 10 bases. Trimming removed 5 bases from V and 8 bases from J; junction bases left unmatched: 8. Germline V gives CDR1 LNHDA, CDR2 SQIVND (reference sequence). This CDR3 region has 14 residues. In DNA, the CDR3 is TGTGCCAGTAGTCAAGACAGGGGGCAAGTGGGCTACACCTTC. Translating gives CASSQDRGQVGYTF.

This clonotype appeared a few times. In DNA, the CDR3 is TGTGCCAGCAGTTACGGAGATTCACCCCTCCACTTT. Translation: CASSYGDSPLHF. The chain links TRBV6-5 to TRBJ1-6; unclear D gene. Deletions cut 2 bases from V and 8 bases from J, with 4 bases between. Looked up from germline, CDR1 is MNHEY and CDR2 is SVGAGI. This CDR3 contains 12 residues.